What follows are 31 T cell receptor beta chains derived from one specimen sequenced in a study of T cells after yellow fever vaccination. TCRdb analysed the 5' RACE reads with MiXCR anew, one entry per CDR3 protein. The sample has 400,000 to 450,000 distinct CDR3 sequences, roughly a sixth seen once. Here the sequenced sample was PBMCs, taken before the yellow fever booster vaccination. These receptors originate from a man between 18 and 29 years old who received the YFV17D yellow fever vaccine.

This clonotype has at least ten counts. V usage is TRBV10-3 and J usage is TRBJ2-6; D gene uncertain. The germline CDR1 and CDR2 sequences are ENHRY and SYGVKD. The ends were cut back, 4 bases at V and 3 bases at J, with 13 bases in the middle. This CDR3 spans 16 amino acids. The CDR3 reads CAISGTKGLGANVLTF. For the CDR3, the DNA is TGTGCCATCAGTGGTACGAAAGGGCTTGGGGCCAACGTCCTGACTTTC.

The table lists this clonotype with many counts. This chain joins TRBV5-1 and TRBJ1-2; tentative D call: TRBD1 (5 bases). CDR3 length equals 14 residues. Deletions cut 9 bases from V and 0 bases from J, with 15 bases between. The germline CDR1 and CDR2 sequences are SGHRS and YFSETQ. The CDR3 spells CATGLDSPNYGYTF. The CDR3 region has the DNA TGCGCCACCGGCCTCGACAGTCCTAACTATGGCTACACCTTC.

This clonotype was seen more than once but under ten times. The rearrangement links TRBV28 to TRBJ1-6; tentatively, D is TRBD1 (5 bases). Germline CDR1 and CDR2: MDHEN and SYDVKM. The CDR3 is 14 amino acids. V shed 8 bases and J shed 7 bases, with 15 bases lying between them. CDR3 residues: CASLMTVQNSPLHF. In nucleotides, the CDR3 is TGTGCCAGCTTAATGACAGTACAAAATTCACCCCTCCACTTT.

This clonotype was seen repeatedly, ten times or more. The CDR3 is CASSLQGANYGYTF. The CDR3 region has the DNA TGCGCCAGCAGCTTACAGGGGGCGAACTATGGCTACACCTTC. The chain carries TRBV5-1 and TRBJ1-2; 9 positions match TRBD1. Losses at the gene ends were 2 bases for V and 2 bases for J; bases not matched to a gene: 1. The germline gives CDR1 SGHRS, CDR2 YFSETQ. The CDR3 covers 14 residues.

This clonotype was counted only a few times. This rearrangement joins TRBV11-2 to TRBJ2-3; D is undetermined. Trimming removed 7 bases at V and 5 bases at J, with 7 bases between. The CDR3 runs 11 residues. The germline gives CDR1 SGHAT, CDR2 FQNNGV. The CDR3 region is CASNPLDTQYF. CDR3 bases: TGTGCCAGCAACCCCCTAGATACGCAGTATTTT. Together with reference TRBV11-2 and TRBJ2-3, the CDR3 gives the full variable domain: EAGVAQSPRYKIIEKRQSVAFWCNPISGHATLYWYQQILGQGPKLLIQFQNNGVVDDSQLPKDRFSAERLKGVDSTLKIQPAKLEDSAVYLCASNPLDTQYFGPGTRLTVL.

This clonotype has ten or more counts. This chain uses TRBV9 with TRBJ2-7, with D hard to call. Per germline, CDR1 SGDLS and CDR2 YYNGEE. The CDR3 is made up of 13 amino acids. The V end lost 3 bases, the J end lost 6 bases, and 13 bases lay between the germline ends. The CDR3 reads CASSGYVSGEQYF. DNA for the CDR3: TGTGCCAGCAGCGGGTACGTTAGTGGCGAGCAGTACTTC.

The chain carries TRBV20-1 and TRBJ1-5, with D unresolved. Trimming removed 0 bases at V and 5 bases at J, with 5 bases between. Germline CDR1 and CDR2: DFQATT and SNEGSKA (reference sequence). There are 12 residues in the CDR3. The chain's CDR3 is CSARDMDQPQHF. DNA for the CDR3: TGCAGTGCTAGAGATATGGATCAGCCCCAGCATTTT.

There are a few counts of this clonotype. The chain employs TRBV12-3 or TRBV12-4 and TRBJ1-1; 11 positions match TRBD1. V lost 5 bases, J lost 5 bases, and 7 bases stayed unmatched. The CDR3 extends over 15 amino acids. The chain's CDR3 is CASSPRGQGGTEAFF. In DNA form, the CDR3 reads TGTGCCAGCAGTCCAAGGGGACAGGGGGGGACTGAAGCTTTCTTT.

This clonotype has a handful of counts. The CDR3 is CASRAPGDNTEAFF. CDR3 sequence (DNA): TGTGCCAGCAGGGCTCCAGGAGACAACACTGAAGCTTTCTTT. The rearrangement links TRBV2 to TRBJ1-1; D is unclear. The CDR3 is 14 residues long. Trimming removed 6 bases from V and 2 bases from J, with 13 bases in between. Germline assignment: CDR1 SNHLY and CDR2 FYNNEI.

In its sample, this clonotype was seen a few times. The V and J genes are TRBV7-6 and TRBJ2-7; tentative D call: TRBD2 (6 bases). Trimming cost V 6 bases and J 6 bases, with 9 bases left between them. The CDR3 is 11 residues long. From germline, CDR1 is SGHVS and CDR2 FNYEAQ. The CDR3 DNA follows: TGTGCCAGCAGGGGACTGGGCGAGCAGTACTTC. Encoded protein: CASRGLGEQYF.

The rearrangement joins TRBV18 to TRBJ2-3; no clear D gene. CDR3 size: 14 residues. V was clipped by 3 bases and J by 3 bases, with 10 bases between them. The germline V gene has CDR1 KGHSH and CDR2 LQKENI. DNA for the CDR3: TGTGCCAGCTCACCGAACCTGGGGACAGATACGCAGTATTTT. Amino acids: CASSPNLGTDTQYF.

The gene calls are TRBV5-6 and TRBJ2-5, with 10 bases lining up with TRBD2. V shed 6 bases and J 5 bases; nucleotides not matched to a gene: 10. Germline assignment: CDR1 SGHDT and CDR2 YYEEEE. This CDR3 region has 15 residues. CDR3 sequence: CASILGGTSEETQYF. CDR3 bases: TGTGCCAGCATCCTAGGGGGGACTAGCGAGGAGACCCAGTACTTC.

The rearrangement uses TRBV4-2 and TRBJ2-5; D unclear. CDR1 is LGHNA, CDR2 YNFKEQ, per germline. Trimming removed 2 bases at V and 4 bases at J, with 14 bases between. This CDR3 is built from 15 residues. The CDR3 sequence: CASSQKSDQGETQYF. The CDR3 DNA reads as TGTGCCAGCAGCCAAAAGTCGGACCAAGGAGAGACCCAGTACTTC.

V usage is TRBV29-1 and J usage is TRBJ2-7; D might be TRBD1 (5 bases). The CDR3 length is 13 residues. Germline CDR1 reads SQVTM; CDR2 reads ANQGSEA. The germline V and J ends were trimmed by 5 bases and 2 bases, with 13 bases remaining between them. The CDR3 region has the DNA TGCAGCGTTCAGGGTCCCCAAGCCTACGAGCAGTACTTC. This gives the protein CSVQGPQAYEQYF.

This sequence joins TRBV12-3 or TRBV12-4 and TRBJ1-5; D remains ambiguous. The CDR3 is made up of 15 amino acids. V was trimmed by 6 bases and J by 0 bases, leaving 12 bases between them. The CDR3 loop is CASRVLGDSNQPQHF. The DNA for the CDR3 is TGTGCCAGCAGGGTGCTGGGTGATAGCAATCAGCCCCAGCATTTT.

This rearrangement joins TRBV6-2 or TRBV6-3 to TRBJ2-4; D ambiguous. CDR3 length: 15 residues. The germline CDR1 and CDR2 sequences are MNHEY and SVGEGT. V lost 5 bases and J lost 3, with 14 bases in between. CDR3 protein: CASSTPEGGKNIQYF. The CDR3 DNA is TGTGCCAGCAGTACCCCCGAAGGCGGCAAAAACATTCAGTACTTC.

This clonotype has only a few counts. The chain's CDR3 is CASSPSGTGGRREQYF. Written as DNA, the CDR3 is TGTGCCAGCAGTCCGAGCGGGACAGGGGGACGGCGGGAGCAGTACTTC. This chain joins TRBV6-2 or TRBV6-3 and TRBJ2-7; 11 positions agree with TRBD1. V lost 5 bases, J lost 7 bases, and 13 bases stayed unmatched. Germline lookup yields CDR1 MNHEY and CDR2 SVGEGT. The CDR3 has 16 amino acids.

This clonotype was counted ten times or more. The chain links TRBV5-5 to TRBJ1-5; no clear D. V lost 0 bases and J lost 0, with 4 bases in between. CDR1 SGHKS and CDR2 YYEKEE come from the germline V gene (reference sequence). CDR3 length: 14 amino acids. This chain's CDR3 is CASSLGYSNQPQHF. The CDR3, as DNA: TGTGCCAGCAGCTTGGGTTATAGCAATCAGCCCCAGCATTTT.

This clonotype was recorded only once. The chain is built from TRBV9 and TRBJ2-3; 11 bases agree with TRBD2. J was trimmed by 3 bases and V by 3 bases; bases with no gene match: 6. The CDR3 totals 16 residues. Germline V gene data show CDR1 as SGDLS and CDR2 as YYNGEE. The DNA for the CDR3 is TGTGCCAGCAGCGAACCGACTAGCGGGGAAACAGATACGCAGTATTTT. Translation gives CASSEPTSGETDTQYF.

The J gene is TRBJ2-1, the V gene TRBV6-2 or TRBV6-3, with 12 positions matching TRBD2. CDR3 length equals 17 residues. V trimming: 2 bases; J trimming: 7 bases; junction bases outside the gene matches: 9. Per the germline V gene, CDR1 is MNHEY and CDR2 is SVGEGT. CDR3 loop: CASSYTLGLAGGNEQFF. CDR3 DNA sequence: TGTGCCAGCAGTTACACCCTCGGGCTAGCGGGGGGGAATGAGCAGTTCTTC.

The chain employs TRBV27 and TRBJ2-3; 7 nucleotides align to TRBD1. The CDR3 totals 13 residues. The junction had 4 bases not matched to a gene; V was cut back by 3 bases and J by 7 bases. CDR1 is MNHEY and CDR2 is SMNVEV in the germline V gene (reference sequence). The CDR3 loop reads CASSFATGNTQYF. Here the CDR3 DNA reads TGTGCCAGCAGTTTCGCGACAGGGAATACGCAGTATTTT.

This clonotype was observed a handful of times. J is TRBJ2-5 and V is TRBV28, with 10 bases aligning to TRBD2. The CDR3 spans 15 residues. Germline V CDR1 and CDR2: MDHEN, SYDVKM. Losses at the gene ends were 3 bases for V and 5 bases for J; bases not matched to a gene: 6. CDR3: CASSLERGGRETQYF. DNA for the CDR3: TGTGCCAGCAGTTTGGAGCGGGGGGGCCGGGAGACCCAGTACTTC.

The chain has TRBV5-1 and TRBJ2-3; 11 bases align to TRBD2. Unmatched junction bases numbered 3, after V lost 0 bases and J lost 3 bases. Per germline, CDR1 SGHRS and CDR2 YFSETQ. This CDR3 spans 16 amino acids. The CDR3 DNA reads as TGCGCCAGCAGCTTGGGGACTAGCGGGTTTACAGATACGCAGTATTTT. Protein product: CASSLGTSGFTDTQYF.

The rearrangement links TRBV27 to TRBJ2-3; D is uncertain. Trimming removed 4 bases from V and 0 bases from J, with 8 bases in between. Germline CDR1 and CDR2: MNHEY and SMNVEV (reference sequence). This CDR3 is built from 14 residues. The chain's CDR3 is CASSSKRSTDTQYF. In DNA form, the CDR3 reads TGTGCCAGCAGTTCCAAAAGGAGCACAGATACGCAGTATTTT.

The chain uses TRBV6-6 and TRBJ2-3, with D tentatively TRBD2 (7 bases). The CDR3 consists of 17 residues. V was pared by 1 base and J by 1 base, with 15 bases between. Germline V gene data show CDR1 as MNHNY and CDR2 as SVGAGI (reference sequence). CDR3 sequence: CASSYFRAGARTDTQYF. CDR3 in DNA: TGTGCCAGCAGTTACTTTCGGGCGGGGGCACGCACAGATACGCAGTATTTT.

This clonotype appeared a few times. The chain combines TRBV7-8 with TRBJ2-5; perhaps D is TRBD1 or TRBD2 (5 bases each). Germline CDR1 SGHVS, CDR2 FQNEAQ. The CDR3 has 16 amino acids. V lost 5 bases and J lost 4, with 20 bases in between. The CDR3 nucleotides read TGTGCCAGCAGCGGTGGGCTTTCTAGGGACGGAGAGACCCAGTACTTC. Protein: CASSGGLSRDGETQYF. Full variable domain (missing parts from reference TRBV7-8 and TRBJ2-5): GAGVSQSPRYKVAKRGQDVALRCDPISGHVSLFWYQQALGQGPEFLTYFQNEAQLDKSGLPSDRFFAERPEGSVSTLKIQRTQQEDSAVYLCASSGGLSRDGETQYFGPGTRLLVL.

In its sample, this clonotype was seen a few times. The J gene is TRBJ1-1, the V gene TRBV29-1, with D possibly TRBD1 on 6 matching bases. The CDR3 sequence is 15 residues long. V lost 4 bases to trimming and J lost 0 bases, with 15 bases between them. Germline CDR1 reads SQVTM; CDR2 reads ANQGSEA. CDR3 loop: CSVGRWGHVNTEAFF. Written as DNA, the CDR3 is TGCAGCGTTGGTCGTTGGGGACACGTGAACACTGAAGCTTTCTTT.

The gene calls are TRBV5-1 and TRBJ2-6, with D maybe TRBD1 (5 bases). The germline gives CDR1 SGHRS, CDR2 YFSETQ. The CDR3 consists of 15 residues. V dropped 2 bases and J dropped 6 bases, with 12 bases sitting between them. DNA for the CDR3: TGCGCCAGCAGCTTAGGGGTTGTCGTGGCCAACGTCCTGACTTTC. Translating gives CASSLGVVVANVLTF.

This clonotype turned up a few times. This chain uses TRBV27 with TRBJ2-3; 7 nucleotides agree with TRBD2. The CDR3 is 16 residues long. Germline values: CDR1 MNHEY, CDR2 SMNVEV (reference sequence). Trimming took 4 bases from V and 2 from J; bases not matched to a gene: 9. The CDR3 spells CASSYSSGINTDTQYF. DNA of the CDR3: TGTGCCAGCAGTTACTCTAGCGGAATAAACACAGATACGCAGTATTTT.

This clonotype was observed a few times. The J gene is TRBJ1-2, the V gene TRBV9; D is perhaps TRBD1 (6 bases). V lost 0 bases and J lost 8, with 17 bases in between. CDR3 size: 15 residues. CDR1 is SGDLS, CDR2 YYNGEE, per germline. The CDR3 DNA reads TGTGCCAGCAGCGTAGGGGCCGGGACAATGGCCGGCTACACCTTC. Its translation: CASSVGAGTMAGYTF.

The chain combines TRBV27 with TRBJ1-5; the D gene is possibly TRBD1 (5 bases). Deletions cut 0 bases from V and 7 bases from J, with 10 bases between. Germline V gene sequence: CDR1 MNHEY, CDR2 SMNVEV (reference sequence). The CDR3 has 14 amino acids. CDR3 sequence: CASSLSGAGQPQHF. The DNA for the CDR3 is TGTGCCAGCAGTTTATCAGGGGCAGGACAGCCCCAGCATTTT.